Below, one T cell receptor beta chain is given with its context. Its antigen is currently unknown. Combining a sample-barcoded 5' primer with a J-beta primer mix, a second PCR ran for 7 to 11 cycles. Each cDNA molecule received a tag from a template-switch adaptor that had 12 random nucleotides. From the 5' RACE reads, TCRdb called clonotypes with MiXCR, one entry per CDR3 protein. Of about 830,000 distinct CDR3 sequences in the sample, around 62% were seen once. This entry is derived from a study of blood T cells in healthy people across ages. Each sample yielded at least 6 micrograms of PBMC total RNA. Points from the study as a whole: Naive CD4+ cell counts and diversity both ran higher in long-lived than in aged donors.

The source is a man aged 30 to 39 in good health. The sequenced sample was blood.

The CDR3 reads CASSPRQGDTQYF. The CDR3, as DNA: TGCGCCAGCAGCCCCAGACAGGGTGATACGCAGTATTTT. The rearrangement uses TRBV4-3 and TRBJ2-3, with TRBD1 matching 7 bases. The trim removed 4 bases at V and 6 bases at J, leaving 4 bases unmatched. The CDR3 extends over 13 amino acids. The germline gives CDR1 LGHNA, CDR2 YSLEER.